What follows describes a single TCR beta chain. Its antigen is currently not known. Within one base of it there is no much larger clone, and no base qualities were kept. This sample stems from a study of beta chain features in type 1 diabetes (dated by TCRdb to the late 2010s). In the study overall: Patients and healthy donors did not differ in mean age, gender distribution, total cell number or subset yield. Across all samples, some 110,000,000 sorted cells were examined, and cell number per subset correlated strongly with RNA yield. The study compared the TCRB repertoires of sorted circulating CD4+ T cell subsets in recently diagnosed type 1 diabetes patients with those in matched healthy donors. Naive and central memory subsets were obtained from all 28 donors, but regulatory and stem cell-like memory subsets were isolated from only 8 patients and roughly 8 healthy donors.

A single peripheral blood draw of 95 to 150 mL on average was collected from each donor into heparinised tubes. Using a panel that included CD45RO, CCR7, CD25, CD127, CD95 and CD27, naive, central memory, regulatory and stem cell-like memory CD4+ T cells were sorted on a BD FACSAria II. All sorted populations exceeded 95% purity. PBMCs were isolated right away by Lymphoprep density gradient centrifugation and were stained directly, without culture. To minimize batch effects, samples were stained and sorted in pairs, one healthy donor with one patient per experiment. All of the isolated RNA was reverse transcribed with the High Capacity cDNA Reverse Transcription Kit, so expressed TCRB transcripts were sequenced. Naive, central memory and regulatory T cell samples underwent deep immunoSEQ sequencing, averaging around 3.7 million total reads per sample. Sorted cells were lysed in RLT buffer, and RNA was extracted using DNase-treated RNeasy Micro or Mini kits according to cell number. Each cell subset was processed separately to prevent cross-contamination, with patient and healthy donor samples processed together. Using the immunoSEQ multiplex PCR, TCRB sequences were amplified from cDNA into 87-bp fragments spanning the CDR3 region. Amplicons were sequenced on the Illumina HiSeq platform. In the source study's methods: Synthetic template baselines were used to correct PCR bias computationally, reads within Hamming distance 2 were collapsed, and singletons that could not be merged were discarded. By aligning reads against IMGT, V, D and J genes, CDR3 length, and insertions or deletions at six rearrangement sites were assigned. Within each subset, clonotype counts were normalized to the number of sorted cells before true diversity and Gini coefficients were calculated with the tcR R package. The overlap coefficient, calculated on TCRB nucleotide sequences, was used to measure repertoire sharing. As a proxy for the pre-selection repertoire, out-of-frame TCRB sequences from naive cells were analyzed. Imported from immuneACCESS, the table was reduced by TCRdb to in-frame sequences with V and J called. These copies leave out some clones; in studies compared against another copy, an unresolved V gene accounts for under half, and the cause of the remainder is not known. That table furnishes V, J and clone size, whereas the DNA furnished D and trimming. The sample contains approximately 150,000 clones, 63% of them found a single time. 0.08% to 0.095% of the sample rests with the top ten.

The CDR3 runs 14 amino acids, cysteine and phenylalanine included. The only DNA kept is the CDR3, 42 bases in frame from the first base. In the germline V gene, CDR1 corresponds to MNHEY and CDR2 to SVGAGI. From V the trimming removes 0 bases and from J it removes 4 bases, while the gene matches leave 0 bases of the junction unaccounted for. The paper's findings and limits, for the study overall: Type 1 diabetes patients showed a moderate but significant shortening of TCRB CDR3 length in all four CD4+ subsets. Naive, central memory and regulatory TCRB repertoires appeared more similar among patients than among healthy donors. Fewer insertions and more nucleotide deletions at VDJ recombination sites were observed in patients with type 1 diabetes, implying thymic rearrangement abnormalities. Because cDNA was sequenced instead of genomic DNA, activated cells with high expression could be over-represented, although the groups did not differ in activation or CD3 levels. HLA sub-analyses involved small numbers of individuals, so any influence of HLA type on TCRB rearrangement remained unresolved. PCR might favor shorter templates, but patient and control samples were amplified and corrected together, so any skew would affect both groups equally.

The origin of this receptor is a man aged 30 to 39 with type 1 diabetes. This chain joins TRBV6-5 to TRBJ1-1, with 9 bases in between that match TRBD1. Sequencing used naive CD4+ T cells from blood. Reading the label with the study, this specimen's cell subset or site is: true naive CD4+ T cells. The CDR3 corresponds to CASSYSGQGTEAFF. The DNA reads TGTGCCAGCAGTTACTCGGGACAGGGCACTGAAGCTTTCTTT.